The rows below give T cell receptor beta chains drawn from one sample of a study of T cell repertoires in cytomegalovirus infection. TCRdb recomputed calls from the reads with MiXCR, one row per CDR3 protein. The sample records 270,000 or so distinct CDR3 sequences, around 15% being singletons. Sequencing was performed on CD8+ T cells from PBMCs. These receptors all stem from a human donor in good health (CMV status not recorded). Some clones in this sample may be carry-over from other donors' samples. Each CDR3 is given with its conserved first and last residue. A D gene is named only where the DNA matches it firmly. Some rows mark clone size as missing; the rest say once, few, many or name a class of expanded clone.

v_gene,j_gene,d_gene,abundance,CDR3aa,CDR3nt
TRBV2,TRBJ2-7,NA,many,CASSEAYVRYEQYF,TGTGCCAGCAGTGAAGCCTACGTCCGCTACGAGCAGTACTTC
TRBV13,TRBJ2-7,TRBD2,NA,CASSLGLAGLGEQYF,TGTGCCAGCAGCCTGGGACTAGCGGGGTTAGGCGAGCAGTACTTC
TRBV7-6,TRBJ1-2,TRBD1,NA,CASSASTGTSYGYTF,TGTGCCAGCAGCGCTTCGACAGGGACCAGCTATGGCTACACCTTC
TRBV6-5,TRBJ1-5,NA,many,CASSYSSGNQPQHF,TGTGCCAGCAGTTACTCGAGCGGAAATCAGCCCCAGCATTTT
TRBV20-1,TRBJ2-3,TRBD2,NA,CSARFSGGVFSDTQYF,TGCAGTGCTAGATTTAGCGGGGGAGTATTTTCAGATACGCAGTATTTT
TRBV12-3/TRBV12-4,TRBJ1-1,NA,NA,CASSFMFGDEAFF,TGTGCCAGCAGTTTCATGTTTGGGGATGAAGCTTTCTTT
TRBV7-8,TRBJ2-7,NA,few,CASSATGQNLWGSYEQYF,TGTGCCAGCAGCGCGACCGGGCAGAATTTATGGGGCTCCTACGAGCAGTACTTC
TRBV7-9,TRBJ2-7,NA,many,CASSLAGDSPSPLYEQYF,TGTGCCAGCAGCTTAGCGGGGGACTCTCCCTCTCCCCTATACGAGCAGTACTTC
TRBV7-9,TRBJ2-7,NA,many,CASSLDGLAPTYEQYF,TGTGCCAGCAGCTTAGATGGTCTAGCGCCAACCTACGAGCAGTACTTC
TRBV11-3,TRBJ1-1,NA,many,CASSLDPERDAEAFF,TGTGCCAGCAGCTTAGATCCCGAGAGGGACGCTGAAGCTTTCTTT
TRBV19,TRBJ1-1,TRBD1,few,CASSIDRTGGVGNTEAFF,TGTGCCAGTAGTATCGACCGAACAGGGGGCGTGGGGAACACTGAAGCTTTCTTT
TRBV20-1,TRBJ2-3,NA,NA,CSAHTLPRGASADTQYF,TGCAGTGCCCACACGCTCCCCAGGGGGGCCTCGGCGGATACGCAGTATTTT
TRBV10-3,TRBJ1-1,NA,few,CAISGQGYTPNTEAFF,TGTGCCATCAGTGGCCAGGGATACACACCGAACACTGAAGCTTTCTTT
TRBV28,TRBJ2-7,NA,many,CASREGSAYEQYF,TGTGCCAGCAGAGAGGGAAGTGCTTACGAGCAGTACTTC
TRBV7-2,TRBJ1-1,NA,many,CASSLDLSPEAFF,TGTGCCAGCAGCTTAGACCTTTCCCCCGAAGCTTTCTTT
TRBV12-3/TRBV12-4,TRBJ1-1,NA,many,CASSLVTPAAEAFF,TGTGCCAGCAGTTTAGTGACCCCTGCGGCTGAAGCTTTCTTT
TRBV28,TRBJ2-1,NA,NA,CASSLQNNEQFF,TGTGCCAGCAGTTTACAAAACAATGAGCAGTTCTTC
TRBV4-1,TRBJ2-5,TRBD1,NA,CASSPDRKETQYF,TGCGCCAGCTCCCCGGACAGGAAAGAGACCCAGTACTTC
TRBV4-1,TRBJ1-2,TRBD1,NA,CASSQEPGQGARGYTF,TGCGCCAGCAGCCAAGAACCGGGACAGGGGGCACGGGGCTACACCTTC
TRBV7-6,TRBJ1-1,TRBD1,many,CASSLPRGRLTEAFF,TGTGCCAGCAGCTTACCCAGGGGGCGCCTTACTGAAGCTTTCTTT
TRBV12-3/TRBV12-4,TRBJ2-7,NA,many,CASRRTPHEQYF,TGTGCCAGCAGACGGACCCCCCACGAGCAGTACTTC
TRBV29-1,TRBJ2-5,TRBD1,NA,CSVTGTGERRETQYF,TGCAGCGTTACAGGGACAGGGGAACGTCGGGAGACCCAGTACTTC
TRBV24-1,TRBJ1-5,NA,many,CATSEWDSNQPQHF,TGTGCCACCAGTGAGTGGGATAGCAATCAGCCCCAGCATTTT
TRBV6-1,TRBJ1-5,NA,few,CASSEVLGVNQPQHF,TGTGCCAGCAGTGAAGTGTTGGGGGTCAATCAGCCCCAGCATTTT
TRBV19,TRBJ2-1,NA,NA,CASSILGGSGHEQFF,TGTGCCAGTAGTATCTTGGGGGGATCGGGCCATGAGCAGTTCTTC
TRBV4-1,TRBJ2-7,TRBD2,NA,CASSQRASGGSSYEHYF,TGCGCCAGCAGCCAGCGGGCTAGCGGGGGAAGCTCCTACGAGCATTACTTC
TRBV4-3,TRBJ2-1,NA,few,CASSQSGKNEQFF,TGCGCCAGCAGCCAAAGCGGCAAAAATGAGCAGTTCTTC
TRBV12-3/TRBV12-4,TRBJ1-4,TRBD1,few,CASSPDRGRTNEKLFF,TGTGCCAGCAGCCCGGACAGGGGGCGGACTAATGAAAAACTGTTTTTT
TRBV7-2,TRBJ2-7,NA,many,CASSLGGGSEEQYF,TGTGCCAGCAGCCTCGGAGGGGGGAGTGAGGAGCAGTACTTC
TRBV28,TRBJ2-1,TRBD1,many,CASSTRDRGYNEQFF,TGTGCCAGCAGTACTCGGGACAGGGGATACAATGAGCAGTTCTTC
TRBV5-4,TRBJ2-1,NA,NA,CASSLSLAMDNEQFF,TGTGCCAGCAGCTTGAGTCTAGCGATGGACAATGAGCAGTTCTTC
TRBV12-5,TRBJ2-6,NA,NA,CASGSPGEDFFAANVLTF,TGTGCTAGTGGTTCTCCAGGGGAGGACTTCTTTGCGGCCAACGTCCTGACTTTC
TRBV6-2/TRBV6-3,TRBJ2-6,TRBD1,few,CASSLKPGQRSSGANVLTF,TGTGCCAGCAGTTTGAAACCGGGACAGAGGAGCTCTGGGGCCAACGTCCTGACTTTC
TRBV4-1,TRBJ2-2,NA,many,CASSQDPVRELFF,TGCGCCAGCAGCCAAGACCCAGTGAGGGAGCTGTTTTTT
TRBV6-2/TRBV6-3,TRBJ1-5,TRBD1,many,CASRPRDRPYQPQHF,TGTGCCAGCAGACCCCGGGACAGGCCCTATCAGCCCCAGCATTTT
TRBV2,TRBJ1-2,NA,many,CASRGGYYGYTF,TGTGCCAGCAGAGGCGGTTACTATGGCTACACCTTC
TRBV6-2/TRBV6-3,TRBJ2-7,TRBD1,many,CASSSRDRAYEQYF,TGTGCCAGCAGTTCCCGGGACAGGGCCTACGAGCAGTACTTC
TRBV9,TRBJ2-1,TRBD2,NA,CASSASGTSTYNEQFF,TGTGCCAGCAGCGCAAGCGGGACTAGCACTTACAATGAGCAGTTCTTC
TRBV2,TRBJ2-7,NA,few,CASREIRRLDPYEQYF,TGTGCCAGCAGGGAAATTCGCCGGTTGGACCCATACGAGCAGTACTTC
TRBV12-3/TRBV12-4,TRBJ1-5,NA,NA,CASSSVQGNQPQHF,TGTGCCAGCAGTTCCGTGCAGGGCAATCAGCCCCAGCATTTT
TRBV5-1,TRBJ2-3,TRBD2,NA,CASSLYLAGGGDTQYF,TGCGCCAGCAGCTTGTACCTAGCGGGGGGTGGAGATACGCAGTATTTT
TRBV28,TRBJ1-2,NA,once,CASSPLQRADTHGYTF,TGTGCCAGCAGCCCCCTGCAACGGGCCGATACGCATGGCTACACCTTC
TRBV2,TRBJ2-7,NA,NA,CASSVWGSEQYF,TGTGCCAGCAGTGTTTGGGGGTCCGAGCAGTACTTC
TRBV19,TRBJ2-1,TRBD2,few,CASSPTSGIDSYNEQFF,TGTGCCAGTAGCCCGACTAGCGGGATCGACTCCTACAATGAGCAGTTCTTC
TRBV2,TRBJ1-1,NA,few,CASSEEGDTEAFF,TGTGCCAGCAGTGAAGAGGGAGATACTGAAGCTTTCTTT